These 22 T cell receptor beta chains were sequenced from one sample in a study of T cell changes during pregnancy in multiple sclerosis. Assay: immunoSEQ multiplex PCR; the TCRdb copy retains only in-frame clones and omits some. The table records some 44,000 clones, about nine tenths of them present only once. The sequencing used CD4+ T cells from peripheral blood mononuclear cells, collected in the second trimester of pregnancy. These receptor sequences come from a female donor with multiple sclerosis, enrolled in a pregnancy study.

The rearrangement links TRBV20-1 to TRBJ2-3, with TRBD1 as a possible D gene (6 bases). The CDR3 length is 10 residues. V was trimmed by 3 bases and J by 9 bases, leaving 7 bases between them. In germline, CDR1 is DFQATT, CDR2 SNEGSKA (reference sequence). CDR3 loop: CSARDSTQYF. The CDR3 DNA follows: TGCAGTGCTAGGGACAGCACGCAGTATTTT.

The genes are TRBV7-8 and TRBJ2-7; a weak D match, TRBD1 (6 bases). Germline V gives CDR1 SGHVS, CDR2 FQNEAQ. The V end lost 5 bases, the J end lost 4 bases, and 9 bases lay between the germline ends. The CDR3 has 12 amino acids. The CDR3 spells CASSLQGYEQYF. The CDR3 DNA is TGTGCCAGCAGCCTCCAGGGGTACGAGCAGTACTTC. Looking up the rest from reference TRBV7-8 and TRBJ2-7 gives the full variable domain: GAGVSQSPRYKVAKRGQDVALRCDPISGHVSLFWYQQALGQGPEFLTYFQNEAQLDKSGLPSDRFFAERPEGSVSTLKIQRTQQEDSAVYLCASSLQGYEQYFGPGTRLTVT.

In DNA form, the CDR3 reads TGTGCCAGCAGCCCGCGGGGCGCAGGTCGCCTTGAAGCTTTCTTT. Translation gives CASSPRGAGRLEAFF. The chain links TRBV5-4 to TRBJ1-1; D possibly corresponds to TRBD1 (5 bases). This CDR3 spans 15 amino acids. From germline, CDR1 is SGHNT and CDR2 YYREEE (reference sequence). V was cut by 4 bases and J by 7 bases, with 20 bases left in between.

The chain recombines TRBV6-5 with TRBJ2-1; 7 nucleotides line up with TRBD1. The CDR3 consists of 14 residues. Trimming at V came to 5 bases and at J to 5 bases, leaving 6 bases not matched to a gene. The germline gives CDR1 MNHEY, CDR2 SVGAGI. The DNA for the CDR3 is TGTGCCAGCAGTATATTTACAGGGGACAATGAGCAGTTCTTC. Its translation is CASSIFTGDNEQFF.

The chain carries TRBV19 and TRBJ1-4, with TRBD1 identical over 12 bases. CDR3 length equals 18 residues. V shed 4 bases and J 4 bases; nucleotides not matched to a gene: 10. Germline V CDR1 and CDR2: LNHDA, SQIVND (reference sequence). CDR3 nucleotide sequence: TGTGCCAGTAGTACTTCTCGGGGACAGGGGGCCGGTAATGAAAAACTGTTTTTT. Translated: CASSTSRGQGAGNEKLFF. Looking up the rest from reference TRBV19 and TRBJ1-4 gives the full variable domain: DGGITQSPKYLFRKEGQNVTLSCEQNLNHDAMYWYRQDPGQGLRLIYYSQIVNDFQKGDIAEGYSVSREKKESFPLTVTSAQKNPTAFYLCASSTSRGQGAGNEKLFFGSGTQLSVL.

The chain uses TRBV6-1 and TRBJ2-5; possible D gene TRBD1, 6 bases. The CDR3 sequence is 14 residues long. Germline CDR1 MNHNS, CDR2 SASEGT. V lost 4 bases, J lost 5 bases, and 14 bases lay in between. The CDR3 is CASSGGLVRETQYF. In DNA, the CDR3 is TGTGCCAGCAGTGGGGGGCTGGTCCGGGAGACCCAGTACTTC.

This chain joins TRBV19 and TRBJ2-3; 7 nucleotides align to TRBD1. Germline V lookup: CDR1 LNHDA, CDR2 SQIVND (reference sequence). The length of the CDR3 is 16 residues. V lost 5 bases, J lost 4 bases, and 12 bases stayed unmatched. CDR3 residues: CASSPWTGRRADTQYF. For the CDR3, the DNA is TGTGCCAGTAGTCCGTGGACAGGTCGGAGAGCAGATACGCAGTATTTT.

The CDR3 loop reads CASSIFLGLAGGGYEQFF. The CDR3 DNA reads as TGTGCCAGTAGTATTTTTCTGGGACTAGCGGGAGGTGGCTATGAGCAGTTCTTC. This sequence joins TRBV19 and TRBJ2-1; TRBD2 matches at 15 bases. Germline V gene sequence: CDR1 LNHDA, CDR2 SQIVND (reference sequence). The CDR3 contains 18 residues. After removal of 3 bases from V and 8 bases from J, the junction contained 11 bases not matched to a gene. The entire variable domain, with the rest obtained from reference TRBV19 and TRBJ2-1, is as follows: DGGITQSPKYLFRKEGQNVTLSCEQNLNHDAMYWYRQDPGQGLRLIYYSQIVNDFQKGDIAEGYSVSREKKESFPLTVTSAQKNPTAFYLCASSIFLGLAGGGYEQFFGPGTRLTVL.

The chain is built from TRBV7-9 and TRBJ2-2, with TRBD2 matching over 10 bases. The length of the CDR3 is 19 residues. The J segment lost 4 bases and the V segment lost 8 bases, leaving 19 bases of the junction unmatched. The germline CDR1 and CDR2 sequences are SEHNR and FQNEAQ (reference sequence). CDR3 nucleotides: TGTGCCAGCTACCCCCCCGGCACTAGCGGGGCTTGGGTCACCGGGGAGCTGTTTTTT. Translating gives CASYPPGTSGAWVTGELFF.

The J gene is TRBJ2-5, the V gene TRBV29-1; 11 bases align to TRBD2. The CDR3 totals 14 residues. Unmatched junction bases numbered 5, after V lost 7 bases and J lost 1 base. In germline, CDR1 is SQVTM, CDR2 ANQGSEA. In DNA form, the CDR3 reads TGCAGCGCGGGGACTAGCGGTTTCCAAGAGACCCAGTACTTC. It yields the protein CSAGTSGFQETQYF.

The CDR3 loop is CASSQDARTEQFF. CDR3 nucleotides: TGTGCCAGCAGCCAAGATGCTAGAACGGAGCAGTTCTTC. The chain carries TRBV4-2 and TRBJ2-1; D is uncertain. V was shortened by 0 bases and J by 10 bases, with 10 bases between the two germline ends. CDR1 and CDR2 from the germline V gene are LGHNA and YNFKEQ. The CDR3 totals 13 residues.

The chain uses TRBV7-8 and TRBJ2-1, with TRBD2 identical over 13 bases. V was pared by 5 bases and J by 3 bases, with 7 bases of the junction left unmatched. Germline V gene lookup returns CDR1 SGHVS and CDR2 FQNEAQ. The CDR3 is made up of 17 amino acids. CDR3 sequence reads: CASSPGTSGTRYNEQFF. The DNA of the CDR3 is TGTGCCAGCAGCCCCGGGACTAGCGGGACCCGCTACAATGAGCAGTTCTTC.

This clone occurred once. The V gene is TRBV28, the J gene TRBJ2-5, with 10 nucleotides matching TRBD2. Germline V gives CDR1 MDHEN, CDR2 SYDVKM. Trimming took 7 bases from V and 5 from J; bases not matched to a gene: 7. The length of the CDR3 is 14 residues. The CDR3 loop reads CASTPSGRWETQYF. CDR3 sequence (DNA): TGTGCCAGCACCCCTAGCGGGAGATGGGAGACCCAGTACTTC.

The chain combines TRBV5-4 with TRBJ2-5, with D unresolved. This CDR3 has 14 amino acids. The germline V and J ends were trimmed by 0 bases and 5 bases, with 11 bases remaining between them. Germline V gene data show CDR1 as SGHNT and CDR2 as YYREEE (reference sequence). CDR3 loop: CASSLGASYETQYF. In nucleotides, the CDR3 is TGTGCCAGCAGCTTGGGGGCGTCGTACGAGACCCAGTACTTC. Filled out from reference TRBV5-4 and TRBJ2-5, the complete variable domain reads ETGVTQSPTHLIKTRGQQVTLRCSSQSGHNTVSWYQQALGQGPQFIFQYYREEENGRGNFPPRFSGLQFPNYSSELNVNALELDDSALYLCASSLGASYETQYFGPGTRLLVL.

The chain joins TRBV4-2 to TRBJ1-3; D is possibly TRBD1 (5 bases). Germline V lookup: CDR1 LGHNA, CDR2 YNFKEQ. This CDR3 is built from 16 residues. V was cut by 0 bases and J by 6 bases, with 15 bases left in between. In DNA form, the CDR3 reads TGTGCCAGCAGCCAAGATCGCCAGGGTGGCGAAAACACCATATATTTT. Its translation: CASSQDRQGGENTIYF.

This chain links TRBV23-1 with TRBJ2-6, with D unclear. TRBV23-1 is an ORF, and what it does is uncertain. V shed 9 bases and J shed 1 base, with 7 bases lying between them. The CDR3 is made up of 13 amino acids. The CDR3 nucleotides read TGCGCCAGGAGAGAATCTGGGGCCAACGTCCTGACTTTC. Translated: CARRESGANVLTF.

The V call is TRBV25-1, the J call TRBJ1-6; a possible D gene is TRBD1 (5 bases). The ends were cut back, 6 bases at V and 5 bases at J, with 20 bases in the middle. The CDR3 length is 17 residues. Per germline, CDR1 MGHDK and CDR2 SYGVNS. The CDR3 loop reads CASRDHGGGGNNSPLHF. The DNA of the CDR3 is TGTGCCAGCAGGGATCACGGGGGTGGGGGGAATAATTCACCCCTCCACTTT.

J is TRBJ2-3 and V is TRBV7-8; 13 bases are shared with TRBD2. Germline CDR1 reads SGHVS; CDR2 reads FQNEAQ. The trim removed 7 bases at V and 0 bases at J, leaving 16 bases unmatched. The CDR3 has 20 amino acids. CDR3 nucleotides: TGTGCCAGCACCACCAGGACTAGCGGGAGCCGAGGCGCTAGCACAGATACGCAGTATTTT. Translation gives CASTTRTSGSRGASTDTQYF.

About this clone: The junction does not match germline at one end; this may be a read error. The chain is built from TRBV5-4 and TRBJ2-7, with TRBD2 as a possible D gene (6 bases). Germline CDR1 reads SGHNT; CDR2 reads YYREEE (reference sequence). CDR3 size: 12 residues. CDR3 protein: CASSRDWDSNDF. The CDR3 nucleotides read TGTGCCAGCAGCCGAGACTGGGACTCTAACGACTTC.

The gene calls are TRBV20-1 and TRBJ2-3; D is ambiguous. This CDR3 has 10 residues. V gave up 4 bases and J gave up 7 bases, with 6 bases separating them. Germline values: CDR1 DFQATT, CDR2 SNEGSKA (reference sequence). In nucleotides, the CDR3 is TGCAGTGCTACCGAGAATACGCAGTATTTT. Translating gives CSATENTQYF.

The chain carries TRBV29-1 and TRBJ2-1; possible D gene TRBD1, 5 bases. V lost 7 bases and J 6 bases, leaving 13 bases between the germline ends. Germline V gene lookup returns CDR1 SQVTM and CDR2 ANQGSEA. This CDR3 has 12 residues. The CDR3 DNA reads TGCAGCGCTCTAAGACAGATCAATGAGCAGTTCTTC. Encoded protein: CSALRQINEQFF.

This sequence joins TRBV7-3 and TRBJ2-3; 8 bases are a match to TRBD2. CDR1 and CDR2 from the germline V gene are SGHTA and FQGTGA. Unmatched junction bases numbered 7, after V lost 0 bases and J lost 2 bases. This CDR3 spans 17 amino acids. The CDR3 is CASSLTGLAGVTDTQYF. The CDR3 DNA reads TGTGCCAGCAGCTTAACGGGTCTAGCGGGCGTCACAGATACGCAGTATTTT.